This entry lists 18 T cell receptor beta chains sequenced from one sample in a study of patients and donors after allogeneic stem cell transplantation. TCRdb called the RT-PCR reads again in MiXCR, with one record for every CDR3 protein. The table lists about 230,000 distinct CDR3 sequences, 11% to 15% of them singletons. Source material: blood, either unsorted or a sorted T cell fraction (not recorded which). All receptors come from a human donor who was either an allogeneic HSCT recipient or a stem cell or donor lymphocyte infusion donor (not recorded which). It is not recorded whose cells these are; they may come from a transplant donor.

The genes are TRBV20-1 and TRBJ2-1; TRBD1 matches 10 bases. The CDR3 contains 18 residues. V shed 1 base and J 7 bases; nucleotides not matched to a gene: 16. CDR1 is DFQATT and CDR2 is SNEGSKA in the germline V gene (reference sequence). The CDR3 here is CSARVDNRDRGFRNEQFF. The CDR3 DNA reads as TGCAGTGCTAGAGTCGATAACCGGGACAGGGGTTTTCGGAATGAGCAGTTCTTC.

This clonotype was observed at least ten times. This sequence joins TRBV6-2 or TRBV6-3 and TRBJ2-4; tentatively, D is TRBD2 (5 bases). Germline V gene sequence: CDR1 MNHEY, CDR2 SVGEGT. This CDR3 region has 14 residues. Trimming took 8 bases from V and 0 from J, leaving 11 bases between them. This CDR3 reads CASEAALAKNIQYF. The CDR3 DNA sequence: TGTGCCAGCGAAGCGGCCTTAGCCAAAAACATTCAGTACTTC.

This clonotype has more than one count but fewer than ten. Here the CDR3 reads CSARPPGQGRGYTF. The CDR3 nucleotides read TGCAGTGCTAGACCTCCGGGACAGGGCAGAGGCTACACCTTC. The rearrangement uses TRBV20-1 and TRBJ1-2, with 9 nucleotides matching TRBD1. The germline V gene encodes CDR1 DFQATT and CDR2 SNEGSKA (reference sequence). The CDR3 spans 14 residues. V shed 2 bases and J 8 bases; nucleotides not matched to a gene: 9.

The chain carries TRBV4-3 and TRBJ2-7; 10 nucleotides agree with TRBD1. In germline, CDR1 is LGHNA, CDR2 YSLEER. J lost 4 bases, V lost 5 bases, and 8 bases had no gene match. This CDR3 is built from 15 residues. This chain's CDR3 is CASSLSGTGVYEQYF. As DNA, the CDR3 is TGCGCCAGCAGCTTGTCCGGGACAGGGGTTTACGAGCAGTACTTC.

The CDR3 DNA is TGTGCCAGCAGTCACCGGGACAGGGAAAACGAGCAGTACTTC. Amino acids: CASSHRDRENEQYF. The chain has TRBV3-1 and TRBJ2-7; TRBD1 aligns across 9 bases. Looked up from germline, CDR1 is LGHDT and CDR2 is YNNKEL (reference sequence). The CDR3 is made up of 14 amino acids. V was pared by 6 bases and J by 5 bases, with 8 bases of the junction left unmatched.

The V gene is TRBV27, the J gene TRBJ1-2; maybe TRBD1 (5 bases). The germline CDR1 and CDR2 sequences are MNHEY and SMNVEV (reference sequence). The CDR3 length is 15 residues. Trimming cost V 7 bases and J 7 bases, with 22 bases left between them. In nucleotides, the CDR3 is TGTGCCAGCAAAGGTCTCAACCTACGGGGGGTTGGCTACACCTTC. Its protein is CASKGLNLRGVGYTF.

The chain carries TRBV6-5 and TRBJ1-5; TRBD1 is a possible D gene (5 bases). The V end was cut by 2 bases, the J end by 2 bases, with 7 bases between. This CDR3 comprises 14 residues. The germline V gene has CDR1 MNHEY and CDR2 SVGAGI. This CDR3 reads CASSYQGRNQPQHF. CDR3 coding DNA: TGTGCCAGCAGTTACCAGGGTCGCAATCAGCCCCAGCATTTT.

This clonotype was observed a handful of times. The chain is built from TRBV7-9 and TRBJ1-2; maybe TRBD1 (6 bases). V was shortened by 5 bases and J by 5 bases, with 15 bases between the two germline ends. The CDR3 loop spans 14 amino acids. Germline lookup yields CDR1 SEHNR and CDR2 FQNEAQ (reference sequence). The CDR3 DNA is TGTGCCAGCAGCCCGATGACAGGCCGTTATGGCTACACCTTC. As protein: CASSPMTGRYGYTF.

This clonotype was detected a few times. The chain combines TRBV12-3 or TRBV12-4 with TRBJ1-1; possibly TRBD1 for D (6 bases). The CDR3 is made up of 14 amino acids. V dropped 6 bases and J dropped 4 bases, with 15 bases sitting between them. CDR3 protein: CASRPLRGATEAFF. For the CDR3, the DNA is TGTGCCAGCAGACCCCTCCGGGGGGCCACTGAAGCTTTCTTT.

J is TRBJ1-3 and V is TRBV20-1; the D gene is possibly TRBD1 (6 bases). The V and J ends lost 2 bases and 4 bases respectively, with 15 bases between them. The germline V gene encodes CDR1 DFQATT and CDR2 SNEGSKA (reference sequence). This CDR3 comprises 15 residues. The CDR3 is CSARPFEQGGNTIYF. The CDR3 DNA follows: TGCAGTGCTAGACCCTTTGAGCAGGGGGGAAACACCATATATTTT.

The chain employs TRBV20-1 and TRBJ2-1; D is undetermined. The CDR3 is 12 residues long. The V end lost 6 bases, the J end lost 7 bases, and 13 bases lay between the germline ends. CDR1 and CDR2 (germline): DFQATT, SNEGSKA (reference sequence). The CDR3 DNA follows: TGCAGTGCAGAAGTAGTGGTTAATGAGCAGTTCTTC. It is translated as CSAEVVVNEQFF.

This clonotype has a count of ten or more. This rearrangement joins TRBV14 to TRBJ1-6; D not resolved. The V gene lost 3 bases and the J gene lost 2 bases, with 5 bases spanning the gap. This CDR3 spans 14 amino acids. Germline loops: CDR1 SGHDN, CDR2 FVKESK. CDR3 coding DNA: TGTGCCAGCAGCCAGGGGACCTATAATTCACCCCTCCACTTT. Its translation is CASSQGTYNSPLHF.

This CDR3 reads CASSLLPGYEQYF. The DNA of the CDR3 is TGTGCCAGCAGCTTACTACCGGGGTACGAGCAGTACTTC. This chain links TRBV7-2 with TRBJ2-7; the D gene is possibly TRBD2 (5 bases). This CDR3 spans 13 amino acids. Germline V gene data show CDR1 as SGHTA and CDR2 as FQGNSA. The germline V and J ends were trimmed by 2 bases and 4 bases, with 9 bases remaining between them.

This clonotype was detected only a few times. V is TRBV28 and J is TRBJ2-1; D unclear. This CDR3 comprises 15 residues. Trimming stripped 5 bases from V and 15 bases from J, with 26 bases between. CDR1 MDHEN and CDR2 SYDVKM come from the germline V gene. The CDR3 loop reads CASSQPGPLILNGFF. The CDR3 region has the DNA TGTGCCAGCAGTCAACCGGGCCCCCTAATACTAAATGGGTTCTTC.

V and J are TRBV30 and TRBJ1-2, with D perhaps matching TRBD1 (5 bases). V was trimmed by 4 bases and J by 1 base, leaving 7 bases between them. From germline, CDR1 is GTSNPN and CDR2 SVGIG (reference sequence). The CDR3 runs 12 residues. DNA for the CDR3: TGTGCCTGGACGACAGTTAACTATGGCTACACCTTC. Translation: CAWTTVNYGYTF.

This rearrangement joins TRBV29-1 to TRBJ1-2; TRBD1 is a possible D gene (6 bases). This CDR3 is 14 amino acids long. CDR1 and CDR2 from the germline V gene are SQVTM and ANQGSEA. The V gene lost 4 bases and the J gene lost 7 bases, with 19 bases spanning the gap. CDR3 in amino acids: CSVGQGRGGIGYTF. The CDR3 DNA reads TGCAGCGTTGGGCAGGGGCGCGGGGGGATTGGCTACACCTTC.

V is TRBV4-2 and J is TRBJ1-1, with D uncertain. CDR1 is LGHNA and CDR2 is YNFKEQ in the germline V gene. Trimming removed 2 bases from V and 4 bases from J, with 14 bases in between. The CDR3 spans 15 residues. The CDR3 nucleotides are TGTGCCAGCAGCCAAAACCCCCGGAAGGGCACTGAAGCTTTCTTT. Its translation is CASSQNPRKGTEAFF.

This clonotype has ten or more counts. As DNA, the CDR3 is TGCAGCGTTGATAAGGGCCTCACTAACTATGGCTACACCTTC. This translates into CSVDKGLTNYGYTF. The rearrangement uses TRBV29-1 and TRBJ1-2; D remains ambiguous. The length of the CDR3 is 14 residues. The germline V gene encodes CDR1 SQVTM and CDR2 ANQGSEA. The germline V and J ends were trimmed by 3 bases and 0 bases, with 11 bases remaining between them. The full variable domain, with the rest looked up from reference TRBV29-1 and TRBJ1-2, is SAVISQKPSRDICQRGTSLTIQCQVDSQVTMMFWYRQQPGQSLTLIATANQGSEATYESGFVIDKFPISRPNLTFSTLTVSNMSPEDSSIYLCSVDKGLTNYGYTFGSGTRLTVV.